This is a list of T cell receptor beta chains from one sample in a study of shared clonotypes between healthy human individuals. Generated by immunoSEQ multiplex PCR, the TCRdb table keeps only in-frame clones and is missing some. This table has more than 400,000 clones, approximately 95% appearing once. Sample: naive CD4+ T cells sorted from blood. The receptors were sampled from a woman aged 25 to 45 in good health. Both conserved end residues are part of each CDR3. The D gene is left open where the match is weak. Expanded clones get a size class; other rows say once, few or many, or leave the size out.

>NA|TRBV28|TRBJ2-7|TRBD1
CASKQRQGDYEQYF
TGTGCCAGCAAACAACGACAGGGGGACTACGAGCAGTACTTC
>NA|TRBV19|TRBJ2-1|TRBD2
CASSKRPGLGGEVQFF
TGTGCCAGTAGCAAACGACCGGGACTAGGAGGGGAGGTGCAGTTCTTC
>NA|TRBV6-1|TRBJ1-5|NA
CASSEVKSQPQHF
TGTGCCAGCAGTGAAGTCAAGTCCCAGCCCCAGCATTTT
>NA|TRBV7-9|TRBJ2-1|NA
CASSFADLGEQFF
TGTGCCAGCAGCTTCGCGGATCTAGGTGAGCAGTTCTTC
>NA|TRBV6-5|TRBJ2-3|NA
CASSYSVESTDTQYF
TGTGCCAGCAGTTACTCGGTCGAAAGCACAGATACGCAGTATTTT
>NA|TRBV12-5|TRBJ2-5|TRBD2
CASGLVGLAGVETQYF
TGTGCTAGTGGTTTGGTTGGGTTGGCGGGAGTAGAGACCCAGTACTTC
>NA|TRBV18|TRBJ2-7|NA
CASSSRRTLGEQYF
TGTGCCAGCTCATCCCGCAGGACCCTTGGCGAGCAGTACTTC
>NA|TRBV6-1|TRBJ2-7|TRBD2
CASSQGGLAAYEQYF
TGTGCCAGCAGTCAGGGGGGACTAGCAGCATACGAGCAGTACTTC
>NA|TRBV5-1|TRBJ2-1|TRBD1
CASTPGTEGNEQFF
TGCGCCAGCACCCCCGGGACAGAAGGGAATGAGCAGTTCTTC
>NA|TRBV23-1|TRBJ1-5|NA
CASSQFRGRGSSQPQHF
TGCGCCAGCAGTCAATTCAGGGGCAGGGGATCTTCCCAGCCCCAGCATTTT
>NA|TRBV19|TRBJ2-1|NA
CASSIANSPDNEQFF
TGTGCCAGTAGTATAGCGAACTCTCCCGACAATGAGCAGTTCTTC
>NA|TRBV7-2|TRBJ2-7|NA
CASSSTLRGDYEQYF
TGTGCCAGCAGCTCCACTTTACGCGGGGACTACGAGCAGTACTTC
>NA|TRBV10-3|TRBJ1-1|NA
CAISKPPGGTQAFF
TGTGCCATCAGTAAACCACCGGGGGGGACCCAAGCTTTCTTT
>NA|TRBV28|TRBJ2-7|NA
CASSPVGKGSYEQYF
TGTGCCAGCAGCCCGGTGGGGAAGGGCTCCTACGAGCAGTACTTC
>NA|TRBV15|TRBJ1-6|NA
CATSPREYNSPLHF
TGTGCCACCAGCCCACGGGAGTATAATTCACCCCTCCACTTT
>NA|TRBV4-1|TRBJ1-4|TRBD1
CASSQDARATGAENEKLFF
TGCGCCAGCAGCCAAGATGCCCGGGCCACAGGGGCTGAAAATGAAAAACTGTTTTTT
>NA|TRBV15|TRBJ2-7|NA
CATSRDSIYEQYF
TGTGCCACCAGCAGAGATTCAATCTACGAGCAGTACTTC
>NA|TRBV27|TRBJ1-6|NA
CASSRPQQGYGSPLHF
TGTGCCAGCAGTAGACCCCAACAGGGATATGGTTCACCCCTCCACTTT
>NA|TRBV6-1|TRBJ2-2|NA
CATLIKDYTGELFF
TGTGCCACCCTTATCAAAGACTACACCGGGGAGCTGTTTTTT
>NA|TRBV18|TRBJ2-7|TRBD1
CASSRDSRGEQYF
TGTGCCAGCTCTAGGGACAGTAGGGGCGAGCAGTACTTC
>NA|TRBV12-5|TRBJ1-2|TRBD1
CASGLSGTGMRGYTF
TGTGCTAGTGGTTTGTCCGGGACAGGGATGAGGGGCTACACCTTC
>NA|TRBV28|TRBJ2-7|TRBD2
CASSLSPLAGAYEQYF
TGTGCCAGCAGTTTATCCCCACTAGCGGGGGCCTACGAGCAGTACTTC
>NA|TRBV27|TRBJ1-1|NA
CASSFNPGLGTEAFF
TGTGCCAGCAGTTTTAATCCGGGACTGGGCACTGAAGCTTTCTTT
>NA|TRBV10-1|TRBJ2-3|TRBD1
CASSRTGRNTDTQYF
TGCGCCAGCAGTCGGACAGGGCGGAACACAGATACGCAGTATTTT
>NA|TRBV19|TRBJ1-5|NA
CASSISGEGNQPQHF
TGTGCCAGTAGTATTTCAGGGGAAGGTAATCAGCCCCAGCATTTT
>once|TRBV7-9|TRBJ2-5|NA
CASSFAQETQYF
TGTGCCAGCAGCTTCGCTCAAGAGACCCAGTACTTC
>once|TRBV2|TRBJ1-1|NA
CASSDREGTEAFF
TGTGCCAGCAGTGACAGGGAGGGAACTGAAGCTTTCTTT
>NA|TRBV5-1|TRBJ2-1|TRBD2
CASSLASAGVINEQFF
TGCGCCAGCAGCTTGGCCTCGGCGGGAGTTATTAATGAGCAGTTCTTC
>NA|TRBV5-4|TRBJ2-7|NA
CASSSLPGEQYF
TGTGCCAGCAGCTCGCTTCCGGGCGAGCAGTACTTC
>NA|TRBV25-1|TRBJ2-7|TRBD2
CASSDGEGGGPYEQYF
TGTGCCAGCAGTGATGGGGAGGGAGGTGGACCCTACGAGCAGTACTTC
>once|TRBV7-7|TRBJ2-1|TRBD2
CASSPLREGYNEQFF
TGTGCCAGCAGTCCTCTGAGGGAGGGTTACAATGAGCAGTTCTTC
>NA|TRBV28|TRBJ2-2|NA
CASSQRRTARAELFF
TGTGCCAGCAGCCAAAGGAGGACAGCAAGGGCGGAGCTGTTTTTT
>NA|TRBV14|TRBJ2-7|NA
CASSQDIGGFYEQYF
TGTGCCAGCAGCCAAGATATCGGGGGATTCTACGAGCAGTACTTC
>NA|TRBV5-1|TRBJ1-1|NA
CASSLGTAVNTEAFF
TGCGCCAGCAGCTTGGGGACAGCGGTGAACACTGAAGCTTTCTTT
>NA|TRBV27|TRBJ1-1|NA
CASQKNTEAFF
TGTGCCAGCCAGAAGAACACTGAAGCTTTCTTT
>NA|TRBV5-1|TRBJ1-4|NA
CASSLARTPRDEKLFF
TGCGCCAGCAGCTTGGCGAGGACGCCAAGGGATGAAAAACTGTTTTTT
>NA|TRBV7-4|TRBJ2-7|NA
CASSRQSYEQYF
TGTGCCAGCAGCCGACAGTCCTACGAGCAGTACTTC
>NA|TRBV2|TRBJ1-1|NA
CASSVGGLGTEAFF
TGTGCCAGCAGTGTGGGGGGGCTTGGCACTGAAGCTTTCTTT
>NA|TRBV11-2|TRBJ2-3|TRBD2
CASYTRGGTRFSDTQYF
TGTGCCAGCTACACCCGGGGGGGGACTAGATTTTCCGATACGCAGTATTTT
>NA|TRBV19|TRBJ1-1|NA
CASSSKDGVNTEAFF
TGTGCCAGTAGTTCCAAGGACGGGGTGAACACTGAAGCTTTCTTT
>NA|TRBV28|TRBJ2-2|NA
CASSISSRNTGELFF
TGTGCCAGCAGCATCTCCTCGCGGAACACCGGGGAGCTGTTTTTT
>NA|TRBV5-1|TRBJ1-2|TRBD1
CASSNGPGQGTYGYTF
TGCGCCAGCAGCAACGGGCCGGGACAGGGGACCTATGGCTACACCTTC
>NA|TRBV7-9|TRBJ2-1|NA
CASIPVAFRGDEQFF
TGTGCCAGCATCCCGGTCGCCTTCCGTGGGGATGAGCAGTTCTTC
>NA|TRBV5-1|TRBJ2-1|TRBD2
CASSLLTSGDNEQFF
TGCGCCAGCAGCTTGTTAACTAGCGGTGACAATGAGCAGTTCTTC
>NA|TRBV7-2|TRBJ2-3|NA
CASSFIVTTDTQYF
TGTGCCAGCAGCTTTATTGTTACCACAGATACGCAGTATTTT
>NA|TRBV4-1|TRBJ1-4|NA
CASSRTRLEKLFF
TGCGCCAGCAGCCGTACACGTCTTGAAAAACTGTTTTTT
>NA|TRBV27|TRBJ2-5|NA
CASSSHLQETQYF
TGTGCCAGCAGCTCTCACCTCCAAGAGACCCAGTACTTC
>NA|TRBV11-2|TRBJ2-6|TRBD1
CASSPARTGKVSGANVLTF
TGTGCCAGCAGCCCAGCCCGGACAGGGAAAGTCTCTGGGGCCAACGTCCTGACTTTC
>NA|TRBV19|TRBJ2-3|NA
CASLSPGTDTQYF
TGTGCCTCTCTATCGCCCGGCACAGATACGCAGTATTTT
>NA|TRBV28|TRBJ1-2|NA
CASSLQGTGGYTF
TGTGCCAGCAGTTTACAGGGGACGGGTGGCTACACCTTC
>NA|TRBV28|TRBJ1-1|NA
CASSSPGAPAEAFF
TGTGCCAGCAGTTCCCCGGGGGCGCCGGCTGAAGCTTTCTTT
>NA|TRBV29-1|TRBJ1-1|NA
CSVWGVTEAFF
TGCAGCGTCTGGGGGGTCACTGAAGCTTTCTTT
>once|TRBV30|TRBJ1-5|TRBD1
CAWRKQGASPQHF
TGTGCCTGGAGGAAACAGGGGGCTTCGCCCCAGCATTTT
>NA|TRBV1|TRBJ2-1|NA
CTSSQDRHTYNEQFF
TGCACCAGCAGCCAAGATCGGCACACCTACAATGAGCAGTTCTTC
>NA|TRBV28|TRBJ1-5|NA
CASSETSGGNQPQHF
TGTGCCAGCAGTGAGACCTCAGGTGGCAATCAGCCCCAGCATTTT
>NA|TRBV28|TRBJ2-5|TRBD1
CASSLGAGTGALGETQYF
TGTGCCAGCAGTTTAGGGGCCGGGACAGGGGCCCTCGGGGAGACCCAGTACTTC
>NA|TRBV9|TRBJ2-1|TRBD2
CASSVVLADYNEQFF
TGTGCCAGCAGCGTAGTACTAGCGGACTACAATGAGCAGTTCTTC
>NA|TRBV29-1|TRBJ2-7|NA
CSVVLESRQYF
TGCAGCGTTGTTCTAGAATCCCGACAGTACTTC
>once|TRBV14|TRBJ1-1|NA
CASSQVLTVNTEAFF
TGTGCCAGCAGCCAAGTCCTCACGGTTAACACTGAAGCTTTCTTT